The 28 T cell receptor beta chains given below trace back to one sample, sequenced in a study of cytomegalovirus exposure and HLA in healthy donors. Primers included in the PCR were 60 Vbeta and 13 Jbeta primers. Repertoires were generated with immunoSEQ multiplex PCR, while TCRdb's copy carries only in-frame clones and drops some. Among roughly 120,000 clones listed, 55% to 70% were seen once. The sequencing input was PBMCs. These receptors all stem from a woman aged 25-40 years in good health and CMV-seronegative.

The chain employs TRBV28 and TRBJ1-5; the D gene is possibly TRBD1 (6 bases). This CDR3 has 15 residues. V was clipped by 6 bases and J by 1 base, with 13 bases between them. Germline CDR1 and CDR2: MDHEN and SYDVKM. The CDR3 nucleotides read TGTGCCAGCAGGTGGGGGGGGCAGAGCAATCAGCCCCAGCATTTT. Protein: CASRWGGQSNQPQHF.

The chain couples TRBV12-5 to TRBJ1-1; D is perhaps TRBD1 (6 bases). This CDR3 is built from 16 residues. V lost 2 bases, J lost 3 bases, and 16 bases lay in between. Germline V CDR1 and CDR2: LGHNT, FRNRAP. The CDR3 bases are TGTGCTAGTGGTTTGCGGGGGGGCAAGGAGGACACTGAAGCTTTCTTT. Its translation is CASGLRGGKEDTEAFF.

The rearrangement joins TRBV7-3 to TRBJ2-2, with D possibly TRBD2 on 6 matching bases. V was shortened by 6 bases and J by 6 bases, with 17 bases between the two germline ends. CDR1 SGHTA and CDR2 FQGTGA come from the germline V gene. The CDR3 sequence is 15 residues long. The DNA for the CDR3 is TGTGCCAGCAGTCCCCAGCAGGGAGGATCCGGGGAGCTGTTTTTT. The encoded protein is CASSPQQGGSGELFF. Based on the CDR3 plus reference TRBV7-3 and TRBJ2-2, the full variable domain is GAGVSQTPSNKVTEKGKYVELRCDPISGHTALYWYRQSLGQGPEFLIYFQGTGAADDSGLPNDRFFAVRPEGSVSTLKIQRTERGDSAVYLCASSPQQGGSGELFFGEGSRLTVL.

The chain joins TRBV28 to TRBJ2-6, with D tentatively TRBD1 (5 bases). With 5 bases removed from V and 2 bases from J, the gap between germline ends came to 10 bases. Per the germline V gene, CDR1 is MDHEN and CDR2 is SYDVKM. The CDR3 is 15 amino acids. CDR3 amino acids: CASSIQATGANVLTF. DNA of the CDR3: TGTGCCAGCAGTATACAGGCTACTGGGGCCAACGTCCTGACTTTC.

V and J are TRBV5-6 and TRBJ2-5, with D maybe TRBD2 (5 bases). Germline V CDR1 and CDR2: SGHDT, YYEEEE. The ends were cut back, 4 bases at V and 11 bases at J, with 18 bases in the middle. This CDR3 region has 13 residues. The CDR3 here is CASSGLLALGQYF. As DNA, the CDR3 is TGTGCCAGCAGCGGACTCCTCGCCCTTGGGCAGTACTTC. The full variable domain, its missing parts supplied by reference TRBV5-6 and TRBJ2-5, is DAGVTQSPTHLIKTRGQQVTLRCSPKSGHDTVSWYQQALGQGPQFIFQYYEEEERQRGNFPDRFSGHQFPNYSSELNVNALLLGDSALYLCASSGLLALGQYFGPGTRLLVL.

V and J are TRBV7-2 and TRBJ2-5, with D hard to call. The J call may not be correct, given that the DNA end is closer to TRBJ2-7. The CDR3 is made up of 15 amino acids. CDR1 and CDR2 from the germline V gene are SGHTA and FQGNSA. The CDR3 sequence: CASSPSHSRAYEQYF. In DNA, the CDR3 is TGTGCCAGCAGCCCGAGTCACTCCCGAGCCTACGAGCAGTACTTC.

The V call is TRBV6-4, the J call TRBJ2-1, with unresolved D. This CDR3 has 14 residues. Germline V gene data show CDR1 as MRHNA and CDR2 as SNTAGT. Between the trimmed V and J ends, which lost 2 bases and 2 bases, there was a span of 7 bases. CDR3 coding DNA: TGTGCCAGCAGTGACAGCGAAACCTACAATGAGCAGTTCTTC. It is translated as CASSDSETYNEQFF.

The rearrangement links TRBV6-1 to TRBJ2-5; D gene ambiguous. Trimming took 3 bases from V and 5 from J, leaving 10 bases between them. The CDR3 runs to 13 residues. Germline CDR1 is MNHNS and CDR2 is SASEGT. The CDR3 DNA sequence: TGTGCCAGCAGTGATGAAGAGAAGGAGACCCAGTACTTC. This codes for CASSDEEKETQYF.

In its sample, this clone was seen a few times. The sample has other DNA sequences that encode this CDR3 too. V usage is TRBV28 and J usage is TRBJ2-7; tentatively, D is TRBD1 (6 bases). The CDR3 loop spans 15 amino acids. V was cut by 5 bases and J by 2 bases, with 16 bases left in between. CDR1 is MDHEN and CDR2 is SYDVKM in the germline V gene. CDR3 region: CASSLAYRVPYEQYF. The CDR3 DNA follows: TGTGCCAGCAGTCTAGCCTACAGGGTGCCCTACGAGCAGTACTTC. The whole variable domain, filled in from reference TRBV28 and TRBJ2-7, reads DVKVTQSSRYLVKRTGEKVFLECVQDMDHENMFWYRQDPGLGLRLIYFSYDVKMKEKGDIPEGYSVSREKKERFSLILESASTNQTSMYLCASSLAYRVPYEQYFGPGTRLTVT.

The chain employs TRBV2 and TRBJ2-3; maybe TRBD1 (5 bases). The CDR3 is 16 amino acids. V lost 2 bases to trimming and J lost 0 bases, with 12 bases between them. CDR1 and CDR2 from the germline V gene are SNHLY and FYNNEI. Here the CDR3 reads CASSEFRGLSTDTQYF. CDR3 nucleotide sequence: TGTGCCAGCAGTGAATTTAGGGGTTTAAGCACAGATACGCAGTATTTT.

This clone showed up just a few times. The chain uses TRBV5-1 and TRBJ2-5; 11 bases line up with TRBD1. CDR1 SGHRS and CDR2 YFSETQ come from the germline V gene. This CDR3 contains 15 residues. The V and J ends lost 3 bases and 5 bases, in that order; junction bases with no gene match: 6. The DNA of the CDR3 is TGCGCCAGCAGCTCGGGACAGGGGGTTTGGGAGACCCAGTACTTC. This encodes CASSSGQGVWETQYF.

The chain links TRBV19 to TRBJ1-2; 8 bases map to TRBD1. CDR1 LNHDA and CDR2 SQIVND come from the germline V gene (reference sequence). The length of the CDR3 is 16 residues. After removal of 2 bases from V and 8 bases from J, the junction contained 13 bases not matched to a gene. CDR3 region: CASSITHPGGADGYTF. DNA of the CDR3: TGTGCCAGTAGTATAACTCACCCAGGGGGCGCTGACGGCTACACCTTC.

The chain is built from TRBV6-6 and TRBJ2-7; 10 bases map to TRBD1. The CDR3 sequence is 14 residues long. Germline V gives CDR1 MNHNY, CDR2 SVGAGI (reference sequence). V gave up 6 bases and J gave up 6 bases; unmatched junction bases: 8. CDR3 protein: CASSSSRTGGEQYF. The CDR3 DNA reads TGTGCCAGCAGCTCTTCTCGGACAGGGGGCGAGCAGTACTTC.

CDR3 protein: CASSDGGFGPQHF. CDR3 bases: TGTGCCAGCAGTGACGGAGGATTTGGTCCCCAGCATTTT. The rearrangement uses TRBV9 and TRBJ1-5; D remains ambiguous. Germline V gene data show CDR1 as SGDLS and CDR2 as YYNGEE. The CDR3 loop spans 13 amino acids. The ends were cut back, 5 bases at V and 10 bases at J, with 16 bases in the middle. The variable domain in full, completed from reference TRBV9 and TRBJ1-5, reads DSGVTQTPKHLITATGQRVTLRCSPRSGDLSVYWYQQSLDQGLQFLIQYYNGEERAKGNILERFSAQQFPDLHSELNLSSLELGDSALYFCASSDGGFGPQHFGDGTRLSIL.

This chain joins TRBV19 and TRBJ2-3, with 9 bases lining up with TRBD2. CDR3 length equals 16 residues. Germline lookup yields CDR1 LNHDA and CDR2 SQIVND (reference sequence). V shed 10 bases, J shed 6 bases, and the junction held 17 bases outside the gene matches. As DNA, the CDR3 is TGTGCCACCTCCTTGCCCGGGACTAGCTTTTCTGATACGCAGTATTTT. It yields the protein CATSLPGTSFSDTQYF. The whole variable domain, filled in from reference TRBV19 and TRBJ2-3, reads DGGITQSPKYLFRKEGQNVTLSCEQNLNHDAMYWYRQDPGQGLRLIYYSQIVNDFQKGDIAEGYSVSREKKESFPLTVTSAQKNPTAFYLCATSLPGTSFSDTQYFGPGTRLTVL.

This clone was counted a few times. The chain couples TRBV5-6 to TRBJ1-3, with 10 bases that match TRBD1. From germline, CDR1 is SGHDT and CDR2 YYEEEE. The CDR3 is 18 amino acids. The trim removed 0 bases at V and 1 base at J, leaving 7 bases unmatched. CDR3 amino acids: CASSLVWDRGPSGNTIYF. The CDR3 region has the DNA TGTGCCAGCAGCTTGGTCTGGGACAGGGGCCCTTCTGGAAACACCATATATTTT.

The rearrangement joins TRBV15 to TRBJ1-4; 9 bases are shared with TRBD1. The V gene's germline CDR1 is LNHNV and CDR2 YYDKDF (reference sequence). The CDR3 has 14 amino acids. With V trimmed by 5 bases and J by 7 bases, 5 bases remained unmatched. The CDR3 DNA reads TGTGCCACCAGCTGCAGACAGGGGGGTGAAAAACTGTTTTTT. Protein product: CATSCRQGGEKLFF.

The gene calls are TRBV7-2 and TRBJ1-1; 9 bases line up with TRBD1. Trimming at V came to 5 bases and at J to 4 bases, leaving 8 bases not matched to a gene. The germline CDR1 and CDR2 sequences are SGHTA and FQGNSA. The CDR3 length is 15 residues. The CDR3 here is CASSPSPTGGTEAFF. The CDR3 DNA reads as TGTGCCAGCAGCCCTAGCCCGACAGGGGGCACTGAAGCTTTCTTT.

The chain carries TRBV28 and TRBJ1-1; unclear D gene. V lost 8 bases and J 0 bases, leaving 7 bases between the germline ends. The CDR3 loop spans 12 amino acids. The germline gives CDR1 MDHEN, CDR2 SYDVKM. The CDR3: CASFGVNTEAFF. Written as DNA, the CDR3 is TGTGCCAGCTTCGGGGTGAACACTGAAGCTTTCTTT.

This clone was picked up a small number of times. The rearrangement joins TRBV18 to TRBJ2-5, with D possibly matching TRBD1 (6 bases). This CDR3 comprises 15 residues. From germline, CDR1 is KGHSH and CDR2 LQKENI. The V and J ends lost 1 base and 0 bases respectively, with 9 bases between them. The CDR3 DNA reads TGTGCCAGCTCACCACGACAGGCCAACCAAGAGACCCAGTACTTC. It codes for CASSPRQANQETQYF.

The genes are TRBV5-4 and TRBJ2-7, with a tentative D call TRBD1 (6 bases). CDR1 SGHNT and CDR2 YYREEE come from the germline V gene (reference sequence). Trimming removed 2 bases from V and 0 bases from J, with 9 bases in between. This CDR3 spans 14 amino acids. The chain's CDR3 is CASSFGDNSYEQYF. The CDR3 nucleotides are TGTGCCAGCAGCTTCGGGGACAACTCCTACGAGCAGTACTTC.

This clone was observed at least ten times. The chain has TRBV23-1 and TRBJ1-1; D perhaps matches TRBD1 (6 bases). TRBV23-1 has ORF status, its function being uncertain. The CDR3 totals 16 residues. The V end lost 4 bases, the J end lost 3 bases, and 18 bases lay between the germline ends. The CDR3 region has the DNA TGCGCCAGCAGTCCCTTCTGCAGGGAGGGGGACACTGAAGCTTTCTTT. It codes for CASSPFCREGDTEAFF.

The rearrangement links TRBV28 to TRBJ1-5; 7 bases align to TRBD1. The V gene end was trimmed by 6 bases and the J gene end by 1 base; junction bases not matched to a gene: 9. CDR3 size: 16 residues. Germline assignment: CDR1 MDHEN and CDR2 SYDVKM. CDR3 DNA: TGTGCCAGCAGCCCAGTGGGCAGGGGGAGCAATCAGCCCCAGCATTTT. It encodes CASSPVGRGSNQPQHF.

This clone was counted only a few times. This chain connects TRBV6-4 to TRBJ1-4; TRBD1 is a possible D gene (6 bases). V dropped 0 bases and J dropped 2 bases, with 19 bases sitting between them. Germline CDR1 reads MRHNA; CDR2 reads SNTAGT. This CDR3 spans 19 amino acids. The chain's CDR3 is CASSDSYGGAGDTNEKLFF. The CDR3 nucleotides read TGTGCCAGCAGTGACTCTTACGGGGGCGCGGGAGACACTAATGAAAAACTGTTTTTT.

The chain joins TRBV9 to TRBJ1-3; no reliable D call. Germline CDR1 and CDR2: SGDLS and YYNGEE. Trimming left V 0 bases short and J 4 bases short, with 14 bases between. The CDR3 is 16 amino acids. The CDR3 sequence: CASSVEVSGRGNTIYF. Written as DNA, the CDR3 is TGTGCCAGCAGCGTAGAAGTATCGGGAAGAGGAAACACCATATATTTT.

The CDR3 is CASSPESSGRNNEQFF. The CDR3 DNA sequence: TGTGCCAGCTCACCAGAAAGTAGCGGGAGAAATAATGAGCAGTTCTTC. The rearrangement links TRBV18 to TRBJ2-1; 9 bases align to TRBD2. J gave up 7 bases and V 2 bases, and 9 bases lay outside the gene matches. Germline V gives CDR1 KGHSH, CDR2 LQKENI. This CDR3 region has 16 residues.

The CDR3 DNA follows: TGTGCCAGCAGTTTGGATTCGGGTAATGAGCAGTTCTTC. It specifies CASSLDSGNEQFF. J is TRBJ2-1 and V is TRBV27, with D unresolved. Between the trimmed V and J ends, which lost 3 bases and 7 bases, there was a span of 10 bases. The CDR3 extends over 13 amino acids. Germline V gene sequence: CDR1 MNHEY, CDR2 SMNVEV (reference sequence).

This chain joins TRBV28 and TRBJ1-2; D might be TRBD1 (6 bases). Between the trimmed V and J ends, which lost 8 bases and 8 bases, there was a span of 15 bases. The CDR3 totals 12 residues. CDR1 and CDR2 from the germline V gene are MDHEN and SYDVKM. CDR3 nucleotides: TGTGCCAGCTCCGGGGGGGGCGGGGGCTACACCTTC. Its translation is CASSGGGGGYTF.